Each of the 22 T cell receptor beta chains below was sequenced from the same sample in a study of regulatory T cells in long-lasting Graves disease. Time point specified: persistent/refractory GD, antithyroid drugs over 5 years with positive TRAb. After RNA was extracted from PBMCs, the TCR library was made from it. According to the study, TCR beta libraries were built with iRepertoire HTBI primers and CDR3-region Arm-PCR. In TCRdb, the multiplex PCR reads were re-called with MiXCR into one record per CDR3 protein. The sample comprises 350,000 to 500,000 distinct CDR3 sequences, 21% of which are singletons, and approximately 15% rests with the top ten. Material: peripheral blood mononuclear cells (PBMCs), obtained when the disease was refractory, from a patient treated with antithyroid drugs. Receptor source: a female donor with Graves disease.

This clonotype appeared many times. The chain links TRBV6-1 to TRBJ1-5; TRBD1 matches 11 bases. Germline CDR1 MNHNS, CDR2 SASEGT. V lost 7 bases, J lost 0 bases, and 8 bases stayed unmatched. This CDR3 contains 17 residues. The CDR3 bases are TGTGCCAGCATCCGGGACAGGGGGACATATAGCAATCAGCCCCAGCATTTT. This gives the protein CASIRDRGTYSNQPQHF.

The table lists this clonotype with many counts. The chain has TRBV7-9 and TRBJ2-7; TRBD1 matches at 7 bases. The CDR3 runs to 14 residues. Germline V CDR1 and CDR2: SEHNR, FQNEAQ (reference sequence). Trimming cost V 5 bases and J 4 bases; bases outside gene matches: 8. CDR3 region: CASSLETGPYEQYF. The CDR3 DNA reads as TGTGCCAGCAGCCTAGAGACAGGGCCGTACGAGCAGTACTTC.

This clonotype was counted ten times or more. The chain employs TRBV7-2 and TRBJ2-7; 7 bases line up with TRBD2. CDR1 is SGHTA, CDR2 FQGNSA, per germline. CDR3 length: 14 amino acids. Losses at the gene ends were 6 bases for V and 3 bases for J; bases not matched to a gene: 8. This CDR3 is CASSRSGGSYEQYF. The CDR3 DNA follows: TGTGCCAGCAGTCGGTCCGGCGGGAGCTACGAGCAGTACTTC.

This clonotype was observed once. A much larger clone lies one base from this, so it may be a read error. The rearrangement joins TRBV24-1 to TRBJ2-5, with 10 bases fitting TRBD2. The germline gives CDR1 KGHDR, CDR2 SFDVKD. This CDR3 is 15 amino acids long. The CDR3 loop reads CAASDARLAGETQYF. CDR3 nucleotide sequence: TGTGCCGCCAGTGACGCCAGACTAGCGGGTGAGACCCAGTACTTC.

This clonotype was counted many times. The chain combines TRBV28 with TRBJ2-5; a possible D gene is TRBD2 (6 bases). The CDR3 covers 15 residues. CDR1 is MDHEN and CDR2 is SYDVKM in the germline V gene. Trimming cost V 3 bases and J 4 bases, with 15 bases left between them. CDR3 loop: CASSLDRRRGETQYF. DNA of the CDR3: TGTGCCAGCAGTTTGGATCGGCGGCGGGGAGAGACCCAGTACTTC.

CDR3 residues: CSAPSYNEQFF. CDR3 DNA: TGCAGTGCTCCTTCCTACAATGAGCAGTTCTTC. V usage is TRBV20-1 and J usage is TRBJ2-1; no reliable D call. The ends were cut back, 5 bases at V and 1 base at J, with 3 bases in the middle. The V gene's germline CDR1 is DFQATT and CDR2 SNEGSKA (reference sequence). This CDR3 has 11 residues.

This clonotype was observed many times. The J gene is TRBJ2-6, the V gene TRBV6-2 or TRBV6-3; 8 nucleotides match TRBD1. Germline V gene data show CDR1 as MNHEY and CDR2 as SVGEGT. The CDR3 consists of 18 residues. V was pared by 3 bases and J by 3 bases, with 10 bases of the junction left unmatched. CDR3 in amino acids: CASSYYGQGRGGANVLTF. CDR3 coding DNA: TGTGCCAGCAGTTATTACGGACAGGGTCGCGGTGGGGCCAACGTCCTGACTTTC.

This clonotype appeared many times. The chain carries TRBV28 and TRBJ1-2; D is unresolved. This CDR3 is built from 15 residues. The V end lost 6 bases, the J end lost 2 bases, and 16 bases lay between the germline ends. Germline CDR1 and CDR2: MDHEN and SYDVKM. CDR3: CASSFRDHYNYGYTF. In DNA form, the CDR3 reads TGTGCCAGCAGCTTCCGAGACCATTACAACTATGGCTACACCTTC.

The chain links TRBV12-3 or TRBV12-4 to TRBJ2-1; unclear D gene. The V gene lost 1 base and the J gene lost 8 bases, with 12 bases spanning the gap. The CDR3 covers 14 residues. The CDR3, as DNA: TGTGCCAGCAGTTTAGTCGCGACTTCCGATGAGCAGTTCTTC. Its protein product is CASSLVATSDEQFF.

This clonotype has only a few counts. The V gene is TRBV4-1, the J gene TRBJ1-5; D is ambiguous. CDR1 and CDR2 (germline): MGHRA, YSYEKL. Trimming shortened V by 3 bases and J by 4 bases, and 7 bases separated the two germline ends. This CDR3 region has 13 residues. The CDR3 region is CASSHGLNQPQHF. CDR3 bases: TGCGCCAGCAGCCATGGGCTGAATCAGCCCCAGCATTTT.

This clonotype was picked up many times. The chain is built from TRBV10-3 and TRBJ1-2; the D gene is possibly TRBD1 (5 bases). Germline V gives CDR1 ENHRY, CDR2 SYGVKD. The CDR3 has 12 amino acids. V lost 2 bases and J lost 8, with 9 bases in between. CDR3 sequence: CAISEDSTGYTF. In nucleotides, the CDR3 is TGTGCCATCAGTGAGGACAGTACGGGCTACACCTTC.

This clonotype has a count of ten or more. This rearrangement joins TRBV27 to TRBJ2-7; the match to TRBD1 covers 7 bases. Germline CDR1 MNHEY, CDR2 SMNVEV (reference sequence). The CDR3 spans 17 residues. J gave up 3 bases and V 5 bases, and 16 bases lay outside the gene matches. The chain's CDR3 is CASSPQGYRDRNYEQYF. The CDR3 DNA follows: TGTGCCAGCAGTCCTCAGGGGTACCGGGACAGAAACTACGAGCAGTACTTC.

This clonotype occurred a few times. J is TRBJ1-1 and V is TRBV27; TRBD1 agrees at 10 bases. CDR1 MNHEY and CDR2 SMNVEV come from the germline V gene (reference sequence). V was pared by 3 bases and J by 4 bases, with 5 bases of the junction left unmatched. This CDR3 spans 15 amino acids. Here the CDR3 reads CASSFTTGGFTEAFF. As DNA, the CDR3 is TGTGCCAGCAGTTTCACGACAGGGGGCTTCACTGAAGCTTTCTTT.

This clonotype turned up a few times. The chain combines TRBV7-9 with TRBJ2-7, with D perhaps TRBD2 (5 bases). Trimming pared 4 bases from V and 1 base from J, leaving 11 bases between. The CDR3 totals 14 residues. Looked up from germline, CDR1 is SEHNR and CDR2 is FQNEAQ (reference sequence). CDR3 protein: CASSYYRGSYEQYF. The CDR3 DNA reads as TGTGCCAGCAGCTATTATCGGGGTTCCTACGAGCAGTACTTC.

About this clonotype: A much larger clonotype is one base distant, so this may be a read error. The chain recombines TRBV6-2 or TRBV6-3 with TRBJ1-1, with 7 bases aligning to TRBD1. This CDR3 contains 13 residues. Germline loops: CDR1 MNHEY, CDR2 SVGEGT. For the CDR3, the DNA is TGTGCCAGCGGACGACAGGGAACCACTGGAGCTTTCTTT. Translated: CASGRQGTTGAFF.

This chain joins TRBV30 and TRBJ1-2, with 9 bases fitting TRBD1. Germline V gene sequence: CDR1 GTSNPN, CDR2 SVGIG (reference sequence). The CDR3 loop spans 14 amino acids. V lost 5 bases to trimming and J lost 7 bases; unmatched junction nucleotides: 11. Here the CDR3 DNA reads TGTGCCTGGCTTAGACAGGGGACAGGGAGTGGCTACACCTTC. It translates to CAWLRQGTGSGYTF. Variable domain in full (rest from reference TRBV30 and TRBJ1-2): SQTIHQWPATLVQPVGSPLSLECTVEGTSNPNLYWYRQAAGRGLQLLFYSVGIGQISSEVPQNLSASRPQDRQFILSSKKLLLSDSGFYLCAWLRQGTGSGYTFGSGTRLTVV.

The rearrangement uses TRBV7-2 and TRBJ2-1, with unresolved D. CDR3 length: 14 amino acids. Deletions cut 1 base from V and 3 bases from J, with 7 bases between. Per the germline V gene, CDR1 is SGHTA and CDR2 is FQGNSA. CDR3 region: CASSLVRIYNEQFF. CDR3 DNA sequence: TGTGCCAGCAGCTTAGTGAGGATCTACAATGAGCAGTTCTTC.

This clonotype was seen ten or more times. The chain couples TRBV30 to TRBJ1-4; TRBD1 is a possible D gene (6 bases). There are 12 residues in the CDR3. V lost 7 bases and J lost 6, with 12 bases in between. CDR1 is GTSNPN, CDR2 SVGIG, per germline (reference sequence). In DNA form, the CDR3 reads TGTGCCTTACAGGGAGTCGATGAAAAACTGTTTTTT. Residues: CALQGVDEKLFF. The whole variable domain, filled in from reference TRBV30 and TRBJ1-4, reads SQTIHQWPATLVQPVGSPLSLECTVEGTSNPNLYWYRQAAGRGLQLLFYSVGIGQISSEVPQNLSASRPQDRQFILSSKKLLLSDSGFYLCALQGVDEKLFFGSGTQLSVL.

V and J are TRBV4-1 and TRBJ2-7; 7 positions match TRBD2. The CDR3 loop spans 15 amino acids. The V gene end was trimmed by 3 bases and the J gene end by 3 bases; junction bases not matched to a gene: 8. Germline values: CDR1 MGHRA, CDR2 YSYEKL. The CDR3 DNA is TGCGCCAGCAGCCAGGCGACTAGCCTCCTCTACGAGCAGTACTTC. It yields the protein CASSQATSLLYEQYF.

This chain uses TRBV4-1 with TRBJ2-4, with 7 bases matching TRBD1. The CDR3 runs 17 residues. The junction had 7 bases not matched to a gene; V was cut back by 2 bases and J by 0 bases. Germline-derived CDR1 and CDR2 are MGHRA and YSYEKL. The CDR3 spells CASSQPRDSLAKNIQYF. The CDR3 DNA reads as TGCGCCAGCAGCCAACCCCGGGACAGCCTAGCCAAAAACATTCAGTACTTC.

A word on this clonotype: This clone may be a read error of a much larger clone one base away. The chain has TRBV28 and TRBJ1-3; D is unresolved. This CDR3 is built from 15 residues. Germline CDR1 MDHEN, CDR2 SYDVKM. V gave up 2 bases and J gave up 0 bases, with 8 bases separating them. The CDR3 sequence is CASSLRPVSGNTIYF. Here the CDR3 DNA reads TGTGCCAGCAGTTTACGGCCGGTCTCTGGAAACACCATATATTTT.

The V gene is TRBV7-9, the J gene TRBJ2-2; possible D gene TRBD1, 6 bases. V dropped 4 bases and J dropped 13 bases, with 16 bases sitting between them. This CDR3 has 13 amino acids. Germline assignment: CDR1 SEHNR and CDR2 FQNEAQ (reference sequence). CDR3 loop: CASSYTRGSGLFF. CDR3 in DNA: TGTGCCAGCAGCTATACAAGGGGGTCAGGGCTGTTTTTT.